What follows are 21 T cell receptor beta chains derived from one specimen sequenced in a study of cytomegalovirus exposure and HLA in healthy donors. Sequencing used immunoSEQ multiplex PCR; TCRdb keeps in-frame clones, though not all of them. This sample has approximately 98,000 clones, with 70% to 90% found just once. Input material: PBMCs. Every receptor here comes from a woman younger than 30 in good health and CMV-seronegative.

This rearrangement joins TRBV10-1 to TRBJ1-1; TRBD1 is a possible D gene (6 bases). The length of the CDR3 is 16 residues. V dropped 0 bases and J dropped 1 base, with 12 bases sitting between them. CDR1 WNHNN and CDR2 SYGVQD come from the germline V gene (reference sequence). CDR3 protein: CASSESVGRGNTEAFF. The CDR3 DNA follows: TGCGCCAGCAGTGAGTCAGTAGGCAGGGGGAACACTGAAGCTTTCTTT.

The rearrangement links TRBV19 to TRBJ1-5; D is possibly TRBD1 (5 bases). CDR3 length equals 17 residues. V was cut by 7 bases and J by 2 bases, with 21 bases left in between. Germline values: CDR1 LNHDA, CDR2 SQIVND (reference sequence). CDR3 in DNA: TGTGCCAGTACCCCTAATGGAGGGGTAGGCGGCAATCAGCCCCAGCATTTT. As protein: CASTPNGGVGGNQPQHF.

The V gene is TRBV15, the J gene TRBJ1-5; tentative D call: TRBD1 (5 bases). V lost 3 bases and J lost 7, with 10 bases in between. This CDR3 contains 13 residues. The germline V gene has CDR1 LNHNV and CDR2 YYDKDF (reference sequence). The CDR3 is CATSSERGQPQHF. CDR3 nucleotides: TGTGCCACCAGCAGCGAAAGGGGACAGCCCCAGCATTTT.

This clone was detected only once. The gene calls are TRBV7-9 and TRBJ1-5, with TRBD1 matching 9 bases. CDR3 length equals 16 residues. The germline gives CDR1 SEHNR, CDR2 FQNEAQ (reference sequence). V dropped 6 bases and J dropped 7; count of bases not matched to a gene: 13. CDR3 region: CASSSSRTGEGQPQHF. The CDR3 DNA reads TGTGCCAGCAGTTCGTCACGGACAGGGGAGGGACAGCCCCAGCATTTT.

The CDR3 reads CASQGFSYEQYF. The CDR3 nucleotides read TGTGCCTCACAGGGCTTCTCCTACGAGCAGTACTTC. This chain joins TRBV28 and TRBJ2-7, with D possibly matching TRBD1 (6 bases). The CDR3 loop spans 12 amino acids. Germline lookup yields CDR1 MDHEN and CDR2 SYDVKM. Deletions cut 11 bases from V and 0 bases from J, with 11 bases between. The complete variable domain, with remaining parts taken from reference TRBV28 and TRBJ2-7, reads DVKVTQSSRYLVKRTGEKVFLECVQDMDHENMFWYRQDPGLGLRLIYFSYDVKMKEKGDIPEGYSVSREKKERFSLILESASTNQTSMYLCASQGFSYEQYFGPGTRLTVT.

V is TRBV28 and J is TRBJ2-3; 13 nucleotides agree with TRBD2. The V segment lost 6 bases and the J segment 6 bases; nucleotides outside the gene matches: 6. CDR1 MDHEN and CDR2 SYDVKM come from the germline V gene. The CDR3 extends over 15 amino acids. The CDR3 sequence is CASRTTSGGVDTQYF. CDR3 DNA: TGTGCCAGCAGAACTACTAGCGGGGGGGTGGATACGCAGTATTTT.

The gene calls are TRBV6-4 and TRBJ2-1; a possible D gene is TRBD2 (7 bases). Germline V gives CDR1 MRHNA, CDR2 SNTAGT. This CDR3 has 14 amino acids. V shed 3 bases and J shed 8 bases, with 14 bases lying between them. The CDR3 sequence: CASSEARGGHEQFF. The CDR3 coding sequence is TGTGCCAGCAGTGAGGCGAGGGGGGGGCATGAGCAGTTCTTC.

The J gene is TRBJ1-2, the V gene TRBV13; tentatively, D is TRBD1 (5 bases). The CDR3 is 17 residues long. The germline CDR1 and CDR2 sequences are PRHDT and FYEKMQ (reference sequence). Trimming cost V 1 base and J 2 bases, with 17 bases left between them. For the CDR3, the DNA is TGTGCCAGCAGCTTAGAGATTTCGGGGGTTTTGAACTATGGCTACACCTTC. Translated, it gives CASSLEISGVLNYGYTF.

This chain connects TRBV6-6 to TRBJ2-5; 12 bases agree with TRBD2. V gave up 2 bases and J gave up 4 bases; unmatched junction bases: 5. The CDR3 covers 16 residues. From germline, CDR1 is MNHNY and CDR2 SVGAGI (reference sequence). CDR3 amino acids: CASSYASSGGAETQYF. CDR3 DNA: TGTGCCAGCAGTTACGCCTCTAGCGGGGGGGCAGAGACCCAGTACTTC.

The chain is built from TRBV6-6 and TRBJ1-6; no definite D call. This CDR3 is built from 13 residues. CDR1 MNHNY and CDR2 SVGAGI come from the germline V gene (reference sequence). Trimming pared 6 bases from V and 13 bases from J, leaving 16 bases between. The CDR3 DNA reads TGTGCCAGCAGCCGCGCTCGGGAGAGCCCCCTCCACTTT. This encodes CASSRARESPLHF.

In DNA, the CDR3 is TGTGCCAGCAAGGCCCAGGGGAACACTGAAGCTTTCTTT. Translation gives CASKAQGNTEAFF. The J gene is TRBJ1-1, the V gene TRBV6-6; tentative D call: TRBD1 (5 bases). CDR3 length equals 13 residues. Germline V CDR1 and CDR2: MNHNY, SVGAGI (reference sequence). The V end was cut by 7 bases, the J end by 1 base, with 10 bases between.

The chain uses TRBV29-1 and TRBJ1-5; 10 nucleotides match TRBD1. With 4 bases clipped from V and 4 bases from J, the junction kept 1 base outside the gene matches. The CDR3 is 13 residues long. Germline V gives CDR1 SQVTM, CDR2 ANQGSEA. This chain's CDR3 is CSVGGQGNQPQHF. The CDR3 DNA reads TGCAGCGTTGGGGGACAGGGGAATCAGCCCCAGCATTTT.

V and J are TRBV27 and TRBJ1-6; D call uncertain. Trimming took 9 bases from V and 9 from J, leaving 12 bases between them. The CDR3 runs 12 residues. The germline CDR1 and CDR2 sequences are MNHEY and SMNVEV (reference sequence). In DNA form, the CDR3 reads TGTGCCAGGGGAGTGTCGTTTTCACCCCTCCACTTT. Translation gives CARGVSFSPLHF.

This chain joins TRBV9 and TRBJ2-1; no firm D call. V lost 3 bases, J lost 5 bases, and 6 bases lay in between. The CDR3 length is 12 residues. Germline values: CDR1 SGDLS, CDR2 YYNGEE. The CDR3, as DNA: TGTGCCAGCAGCGGCCGGGACAATGAGCAGTTCTTC. Encoded protein: CASSGRDNEQFF.

Note on this clone: Additional DNA sequences in this sample encode the identical CDR3. The V call is TRBV5-8, the J call TRBJ1-2; no clear D. With 2 bases removed from V and 1 base from J, the gap between germline ends came to 6 bases. This CDR3 has 13 amino acids. Germline CDR1 and CDR2: SGHTS and YDEGEE. CDR3 amino acids: CASSFGSNYGYTF. The CDR3 bases are TGTGCCAGCAGCTTCGGGAGTAACTATGGCTACACCTTC.

The chain joins TRBV10-3 to TRBJ2-1; TRBD2 agrees at 7 bases. J was trimmed by 5 bases and V by 10 bases; bases with no gene match: 5. The CDR3 has 12 amino acids. Germline loops: CDR1 ENHRY, CDR2 SYGVKD. The CDR3 protein is CATSGVHNEQFF. The CDR3 DNA sequence: TGTGCCACCAGCGGGGTACACAATGAGCAGTTCTTC.

This clone was picked up one time. The V and J genes are TRBV27 and TRBJ1-5; no reliable D call. CDR3 length equals 14 residues. CDR1 and CDR2 from the germline V gene are MNHEY and SMNVEV (reference sequence). The germline V and J ends were trimmed by 6 bases and 1 base, with 10 bases remaining between them. The chain's CDR3 is CASSGLFSNQPQHF. CDR3 sequence (DNA): TGTGCCAGCAGCGGACTATTCAGCAATCAGCCCCAGCATTTT.

J is TRBJ2-7 and V is TRBV9; no firm D call. The CDR3 consists of 16 residues. V dropped 4 bases and J dropped 2 bases, with 19 bases sitting between them. Germline loops: CDR1 SGDLS, CDR2 YYNGEE. The DNA for the CDR3 is TGTGCCAGCAGCCTCGGTCCAACTTCTTTACCCTACGAGCAGTACTTC. Encoded protein: CASSLGPTSLPYEQYF.

This clone was picked up one time. The chain recombines TRBV5-6 with TRBJ1-1, with a tentative D call TRBD1 (6 bases). With 5 bases removed from V and 2 bases from J, the gap between germline ends came to 10 bases. The CDR3 is 13 amino acids. Germline loops: CDR1 SGHDT, CDR2 YYEEEE. The chain's CDR3 is CASSHRVNTEAFF. The CDR3 DNA follows: TGTGCCAGCAGTCACAGGGTTAACACTGAAGCTTTCTTT.

This sequence joins TRBV2 and TRBJ1-1, with a weak D call TRBD1 (5 bases). The germline V gene has CDR1 SNHLY and CDR2 FYNNEI. Trimming left V 8 bases short and J 6 bases short, with 7 bases between. The CDR3 covers 10 residues. Here the CDR3 reads CASGGAEAFF. DNA of the CDR3: TGTGCCAGCGGGGGGGCTGAAGCTTTCTTT.

CDR3 coding DNA: TGTGCCAGCAGTGCTTTCGACAGGGCTGCTCAGCCCCAGCATTTT. It yields the protein CASSAFDRAAQPQHF. This chain connects TRBV2 to TRBJ1-5; 7 positions match TRBD1. The V gene's germline CDR1 is SNHLY and CDR2 FYNNEI. The CDR3 spans 15 residues. The V and J ends lost 4 bases and 6 bases, in that order; junction bases with no gene match: 9.